This record concerns one T cell receptor (beta chain) sequence. What it binds is not known. Using the 5' RACE reads, TCRdb records one entry per CDR3 protein without DNA. The data include 150,000 to 170,000 distinct CDR3 sequences; the top ten clones carry over 35%. This sample was taken from a study of T cells expressing NK-cell markers. General study findings and limits: Unclear, still, was the HCMV specificity of the expanded NKG2C+ T cell clones. In several donors, dominant clonotypes made up roughly 28.3-65% of CD3+CD56-NKG2C+ cells.

Germline CDR1 is MNHEY and CDR2 is SMNVEV (reference sequence). The CDR3 contains 17 residues. The sample comprised blood T cells: a sorted CD56 or NKG2C T cell subset, CD4+ or CD8+ T cells, or bulk PBMC T cells (not recorded which). The V call is TRBV27, the J call TRBJ2-2; TCRdb's assignment of TRBD2 cannot be checked, as there is no DNA. The TCR sequence derives from a woman between 45 and 60 years old in good health. This CDR3 is CASRGLAGGLNTGELFF.